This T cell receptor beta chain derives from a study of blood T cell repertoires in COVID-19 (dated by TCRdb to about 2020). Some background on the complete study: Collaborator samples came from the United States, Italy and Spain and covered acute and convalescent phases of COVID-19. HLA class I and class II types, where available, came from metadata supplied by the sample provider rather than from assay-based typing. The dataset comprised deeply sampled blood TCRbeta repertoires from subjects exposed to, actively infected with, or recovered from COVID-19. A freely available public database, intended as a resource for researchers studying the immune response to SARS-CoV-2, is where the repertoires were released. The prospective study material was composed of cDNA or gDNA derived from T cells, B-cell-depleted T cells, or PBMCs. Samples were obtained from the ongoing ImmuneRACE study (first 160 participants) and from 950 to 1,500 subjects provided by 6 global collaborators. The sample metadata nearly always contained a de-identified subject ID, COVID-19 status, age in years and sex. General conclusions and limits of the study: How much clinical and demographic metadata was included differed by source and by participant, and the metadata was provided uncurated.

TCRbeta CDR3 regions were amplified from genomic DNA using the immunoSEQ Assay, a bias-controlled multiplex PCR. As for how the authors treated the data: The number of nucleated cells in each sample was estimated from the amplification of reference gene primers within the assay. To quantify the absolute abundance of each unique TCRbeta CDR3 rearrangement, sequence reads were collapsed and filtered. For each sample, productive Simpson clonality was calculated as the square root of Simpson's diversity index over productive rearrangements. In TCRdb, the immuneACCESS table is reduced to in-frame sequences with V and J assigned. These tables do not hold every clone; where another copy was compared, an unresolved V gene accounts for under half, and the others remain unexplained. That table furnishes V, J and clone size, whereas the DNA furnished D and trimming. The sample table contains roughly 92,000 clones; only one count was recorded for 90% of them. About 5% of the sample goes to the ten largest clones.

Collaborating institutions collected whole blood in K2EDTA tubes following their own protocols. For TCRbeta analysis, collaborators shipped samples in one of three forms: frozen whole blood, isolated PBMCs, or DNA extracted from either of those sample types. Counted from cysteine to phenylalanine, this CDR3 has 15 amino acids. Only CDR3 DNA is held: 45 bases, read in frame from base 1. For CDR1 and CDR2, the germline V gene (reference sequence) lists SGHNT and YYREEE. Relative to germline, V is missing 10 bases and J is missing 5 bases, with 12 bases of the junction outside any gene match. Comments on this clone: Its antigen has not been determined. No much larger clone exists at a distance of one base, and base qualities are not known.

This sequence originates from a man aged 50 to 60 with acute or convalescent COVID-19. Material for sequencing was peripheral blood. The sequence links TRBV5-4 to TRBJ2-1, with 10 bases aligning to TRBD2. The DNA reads TGTGCCGGAGAAGCGGGAGGGCTCCGCAACAATGAGCAGTTCTTC. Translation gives CAGEAGGLRNNEQFF.